This T cell receptor beta chain emerged from a study of blood T cell repertoires in COVID-19 (TCRdb year 2020). Notes on the research overall: Samples from collaborators originated in the United States, Italy and Spain and spanned both the acute and convalescent phases of COVID-19. The material from the prospective study consisted of cDNA or gDNA derived from T cells, B-cell-depleted T cells, or PBMCs. The dataset comprised deeply sampled blood TCRbeta repertoires from subjects exposed to, actively infected with, or recovered from COVID-19. The repertoires were released in a freely available public database intended as a resource for research on the immune response to SARS-CoV-2. The samples were drawn from two sources: the first 160 participants of the ongoing ImmuneRACE study, and 1,254 subjects contributed by 6 global collaborators. A de-identified subject ID, COVID-19 status, age in years and sex were almost always included in the sample metadata. Where available, HLA class I and class II types were taken from metadata supplied by the sample provider and were not determined by assay-based typing.

The immunoSEQ Assay, a bias-controlled multiplex PCR, was used to amplify TCRbeta CDR3 regions from genomic DNA. Per the source publication's procedure: Within the assay, amplification of reference gene primers was used to estimate how many nucleated cells each sample contained. Sequence reads were collapsed and filtered to measure the absolute abundance of every unique TCRbeta CDR3 rearrangement. For each sample, productive Simpson clonality was calculated as the square root of Simpson's diversity index across productive rearrangements. TCRdb's version of the immuneACCESS table is confined to in-frame rearrangements and falls short of the full clone set. An unresolved V gene accounts for under half of the shortfall where checked; the remainder is of unknown origin. V, J and clone size derive from that table, while D and trimming were established from the DNA sequence. The table for this sample lists 100,000 to 140,000 clones; more than 70% of them were counted only once. 4% to 4.5% of the sample goes to the ten largest clones.

The collaborating institutions used their own protocols to collect whole blood in K2EDTA tubes. For TCRbeta analysis, collaborators shipped samples as frozen whole blood, isolated PBMCs, or DNA extracted from either of those sample types. To note about this clone: The specificity of this receptor is unknown. Per-nucleotide qualities are absent, and no much larger clonotype sits a single base away.

On the study overall, not on this receptor specifically: How much clinical and demographic metadata was included differed by source and by participant, and the metadata was provided uncurated.

Including cysteine and phenylalanine, the CDR3 has 16 amino acids. Solely the CDR3 DNA is kept, with 48 bases framed from the first base. CDR1 and CDR2, looked up from the germline V gene, are MNHEY and SVGAGI. V lost 0 bases and J lost 0 bases; the stretch between them is 9 bases long. The source of this sequence is a man in his 70s with acute or convalescent COVID-19. The chain links TRBV6-5 with TRBJ1-3, with the identity of the D gene unclear. The sample consisted of peripheral blood. This receptor carries the CDR3 CASSYSNSISGNTIYF. The nucleotide sequence is TGTGCCAGCAGTTACTCGAACAGCATCTCTGGAAACACCATATATTTT.